This T cell receptor (beta chain) was obtained from a study of blood T cell repertoires in COVID-19. The overall study: Acute-phase and convalescent COVID-19 samples originated in the United States, Italy and Spain. Sources were T cells, B-cell-depleted T cells, or PBMCs; the material itself was cDNA or gDNA.

V lost 6 bases to trimming and J lost 3 bases; unmatched junction nucleotides: 4. The germline gives CDR1 SSHAT, CDR2 FNYEAQ (reference sequence). The CDR3 spans 14 residues. Data came from immunoSEQ multiplex PCR; TCRdb stores just in-frame clones and leaves some out. This table holds 50,000 to 65,000 clones, about 90% found once. Material: peripheral blood. The TCR comes from a woman aged 60-75 years with active or convalescent COVID-19. This chain joins TRBV7-7 and TRBJ2-5; 10 positions match TRBD2. The CDR3 region has the DNA TGTGCCAGCAGTATAGCGGGAGGTGAAGAGACCCAGTACTTC. It specifies CASSIAGGEETQYF.